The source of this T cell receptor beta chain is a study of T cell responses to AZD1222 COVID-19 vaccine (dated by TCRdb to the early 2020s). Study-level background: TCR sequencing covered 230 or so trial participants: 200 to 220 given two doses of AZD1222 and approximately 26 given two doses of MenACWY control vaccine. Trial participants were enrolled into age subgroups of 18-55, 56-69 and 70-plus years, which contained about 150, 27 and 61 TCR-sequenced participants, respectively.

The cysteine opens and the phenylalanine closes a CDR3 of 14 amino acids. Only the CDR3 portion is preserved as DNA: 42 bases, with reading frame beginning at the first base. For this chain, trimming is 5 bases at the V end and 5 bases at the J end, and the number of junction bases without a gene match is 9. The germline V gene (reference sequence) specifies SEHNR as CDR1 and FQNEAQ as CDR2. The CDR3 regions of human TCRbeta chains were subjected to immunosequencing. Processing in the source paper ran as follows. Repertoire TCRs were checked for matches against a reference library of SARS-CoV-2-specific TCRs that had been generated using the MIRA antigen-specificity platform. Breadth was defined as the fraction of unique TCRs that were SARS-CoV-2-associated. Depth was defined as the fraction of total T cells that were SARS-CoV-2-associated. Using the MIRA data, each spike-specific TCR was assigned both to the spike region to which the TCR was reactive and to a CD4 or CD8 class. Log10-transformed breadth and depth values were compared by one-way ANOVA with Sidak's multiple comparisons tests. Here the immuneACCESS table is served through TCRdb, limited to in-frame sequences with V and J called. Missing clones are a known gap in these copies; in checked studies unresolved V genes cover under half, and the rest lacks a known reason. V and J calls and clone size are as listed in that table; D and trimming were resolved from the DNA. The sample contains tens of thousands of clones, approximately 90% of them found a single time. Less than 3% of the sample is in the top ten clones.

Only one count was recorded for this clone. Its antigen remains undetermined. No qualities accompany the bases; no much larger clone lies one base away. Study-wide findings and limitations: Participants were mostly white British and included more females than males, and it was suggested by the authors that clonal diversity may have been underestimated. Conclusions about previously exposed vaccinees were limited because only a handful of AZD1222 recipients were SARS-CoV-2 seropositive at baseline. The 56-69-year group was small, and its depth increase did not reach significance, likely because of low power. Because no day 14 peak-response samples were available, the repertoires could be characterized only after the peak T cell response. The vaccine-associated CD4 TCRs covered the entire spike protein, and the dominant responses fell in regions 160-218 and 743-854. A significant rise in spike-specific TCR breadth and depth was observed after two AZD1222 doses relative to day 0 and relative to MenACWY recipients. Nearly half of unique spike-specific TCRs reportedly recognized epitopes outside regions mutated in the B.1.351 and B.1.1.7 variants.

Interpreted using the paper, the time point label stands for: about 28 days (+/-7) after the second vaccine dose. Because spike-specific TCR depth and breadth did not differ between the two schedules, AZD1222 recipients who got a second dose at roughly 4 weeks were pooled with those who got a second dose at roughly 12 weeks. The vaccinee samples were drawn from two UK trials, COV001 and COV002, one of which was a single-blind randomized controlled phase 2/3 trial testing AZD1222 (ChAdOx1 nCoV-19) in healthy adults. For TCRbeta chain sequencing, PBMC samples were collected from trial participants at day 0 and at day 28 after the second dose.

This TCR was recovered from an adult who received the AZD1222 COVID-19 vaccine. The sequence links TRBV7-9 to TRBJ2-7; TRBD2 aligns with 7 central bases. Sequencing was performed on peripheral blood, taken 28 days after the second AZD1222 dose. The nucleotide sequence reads TGTGCCAGCAGCCTGGCGAGCGGGGCCCACGAGCAGTACTTC. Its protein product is CASSLASGAHEQYF.